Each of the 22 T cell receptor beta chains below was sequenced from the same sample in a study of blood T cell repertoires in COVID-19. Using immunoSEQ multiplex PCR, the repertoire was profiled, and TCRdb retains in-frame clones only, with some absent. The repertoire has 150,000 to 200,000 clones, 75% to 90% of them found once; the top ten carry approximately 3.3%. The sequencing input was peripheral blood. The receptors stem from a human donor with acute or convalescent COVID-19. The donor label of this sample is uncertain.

The CDR3 nucleotides read TGTGCCAGCATGGGGCGGGGGAATGAGCAGTTCTTC. It translates to CASMGRGNEQFF. The genes are TRBV6-5 and TRBJ2-1, with 7 bases identical to TRBD2. The CDR3 consists of 12 residues. Germline values: CDR1 MNHEY, CDR2 SVGAGI. With V trimmed by 7 bases and J by 7 bases, 4 bases remained unmatched.

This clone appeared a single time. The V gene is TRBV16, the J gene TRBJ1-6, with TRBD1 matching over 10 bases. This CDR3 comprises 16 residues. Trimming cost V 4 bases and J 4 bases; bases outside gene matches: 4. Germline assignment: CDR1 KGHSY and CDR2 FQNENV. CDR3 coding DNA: TGTGCCAGCAGCCGCAGGACAGGGGGATATAATTCACCCCTCCACTTT. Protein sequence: CASSRRTGGYNSPLHF.

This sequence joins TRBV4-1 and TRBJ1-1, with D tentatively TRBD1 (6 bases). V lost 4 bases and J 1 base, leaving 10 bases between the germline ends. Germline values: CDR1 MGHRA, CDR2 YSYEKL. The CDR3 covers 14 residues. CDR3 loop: CASSLRGPNTEAFF. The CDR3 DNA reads TGCGCCAGCAGCCTCAGGGGACCGAACACTGAAGCTTTCTTT.

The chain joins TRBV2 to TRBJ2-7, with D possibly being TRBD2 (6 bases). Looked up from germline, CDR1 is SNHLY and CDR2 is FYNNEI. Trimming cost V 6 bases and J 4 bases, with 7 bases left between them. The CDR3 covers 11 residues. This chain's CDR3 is CASRGLYEQYF. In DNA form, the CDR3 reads TGTGCCAGCAGGGGACTTTACGAGCAGTACTTC.

The CDR3 sequence: CATSDPGGPSGADTQYF. DNA for the CDR3: TGTGCCACCAGTGACCCTGGCGGGCCTAGCGGGGCAGATACGCAGTATTTT. The chain carries TRBV24-1 and TRBJ2-3; TRBD2 agrees at 9 bases. The CDR3 length is 17 residues. With V trimmed by 4 bases and J by 4 bases, 11 bases remained unmatched. Germline lookup yields CDR1 KGHDR and CDR2 SFDVKD.

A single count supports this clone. The CDR3 loop is CASSGQGFSTDTQYF. As DNA, the CDR3 is TGTGCCAGCAGTGGACAGGGGTTTAGCACAGATACGCAGTATTTT. The chain is built from TRBV2 and TRBJ2-3; TRBD1 agrees at 8 bases. This CDR3 is 15 amino acids long. From germline, CDR1 is SNHLY and CDR2 FYNNEI. The V and J ends lost 4 bases and 0 bases, in that order; junction bases with no gene match: 3.

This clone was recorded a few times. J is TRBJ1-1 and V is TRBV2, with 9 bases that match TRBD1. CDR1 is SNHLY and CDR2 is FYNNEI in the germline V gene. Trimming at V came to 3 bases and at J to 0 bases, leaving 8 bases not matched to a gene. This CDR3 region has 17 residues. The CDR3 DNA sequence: TGTGCCAGCAGTGAGCATCAACAGGGGGCCATGAACACTGAAGCTTTCTTT. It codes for CASSEHQQGAMNTEAFF.

CDR3 DNA sequence: TGTGCCAGCTCATCGTACGGCCAGGTCGCAGATACGCAGTATTTT. Amino acids: CASSSYGQVADTQYF. This sequence joins TRBV18 and TRBJ2-3; D not resolved. The length of the CDR3 is 15 residues. Trimming shortened V by 5 bases and J by 4 bases, and 16 bases separated the two germline ends. Per the germline V gene, CDR1 is KGHSH and CDR2 is LQKENI.

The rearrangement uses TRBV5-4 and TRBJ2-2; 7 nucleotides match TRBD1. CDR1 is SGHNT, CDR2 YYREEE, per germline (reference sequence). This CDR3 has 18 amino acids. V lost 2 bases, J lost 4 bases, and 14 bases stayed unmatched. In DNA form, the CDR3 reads TGTGCCAGCAGCTTAGGGGGCACAGTCCTCCACCTCACCGGGGAGCTGTTTTTT. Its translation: CASSLGGTVLHLTGELFF.

CDR3 loop: CASSSPRGGVFTEAFF. The CDR3 DNA is TGTGCCAGCAGCTCCCCGAGGGGGGGGGTTTTCACTGAAGCTTTCTTT. This sequence joins TRBV7-2 and TRBJ1-1; maybe TRBD1 (6 bases). V lost 4 bases and J lost 4, with 19 bases in between. The length of the CDR3 is 16 residues. Germline CDR1 and CDR2: SGHTA and FQGNSA.

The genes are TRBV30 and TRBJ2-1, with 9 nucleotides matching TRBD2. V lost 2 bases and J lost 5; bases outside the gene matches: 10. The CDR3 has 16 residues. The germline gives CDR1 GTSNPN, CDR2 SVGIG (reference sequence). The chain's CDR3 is CAWSLRLAGLNNEQFF. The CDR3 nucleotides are TGTGCCTGGAGTCTGCGGCTAGCGGGGCTTAACAATGAGCAGTTCTTC.

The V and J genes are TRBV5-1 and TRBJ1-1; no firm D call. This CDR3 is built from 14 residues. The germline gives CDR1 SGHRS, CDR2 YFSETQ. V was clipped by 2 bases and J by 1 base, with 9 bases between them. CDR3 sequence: CASSFEGRNTEAFF. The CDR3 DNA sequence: TGCGCCAGCAGCTTTGAGGGCAGGAACACTGAAGCTTTCTTT.

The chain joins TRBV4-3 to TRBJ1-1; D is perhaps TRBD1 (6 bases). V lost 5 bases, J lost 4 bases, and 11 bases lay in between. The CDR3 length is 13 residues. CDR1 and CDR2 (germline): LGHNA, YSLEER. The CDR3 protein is CASSLGGPTEAFF. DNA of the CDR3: TGCGCCAGCAGCTTGGGGGGGCCCACTGAAGCTTTCTTT.

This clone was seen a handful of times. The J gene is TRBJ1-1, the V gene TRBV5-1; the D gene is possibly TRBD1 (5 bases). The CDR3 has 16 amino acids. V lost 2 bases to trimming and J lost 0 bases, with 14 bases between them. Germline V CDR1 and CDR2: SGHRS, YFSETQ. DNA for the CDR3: TGCGCCAGCAGCTTATTCGGGGGAAATATGAACACTGAAGCTTTCTTT. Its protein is CASSLFGGNMNTEAFF. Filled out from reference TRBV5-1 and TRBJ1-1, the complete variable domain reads KAGVTQTPRYLIKTRGQQVTLSCSPISGHRSVSWYQQTPGQGLQFLFEYFSETQRNKGNFPGRFSGRQFSNSRSEMNVSTLELGDSALYLCASSLFGGNMNTEAFFGQGTRLTVV.

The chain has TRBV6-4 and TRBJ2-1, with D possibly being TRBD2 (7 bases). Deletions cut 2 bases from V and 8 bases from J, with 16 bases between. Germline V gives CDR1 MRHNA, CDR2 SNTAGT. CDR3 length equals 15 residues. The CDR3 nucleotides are TGTGCCAGCAGTGACGTGTGGGGGGGGCTAGATGAGCAGTTCTTC. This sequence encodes CASSDVWGGLDEQFF.

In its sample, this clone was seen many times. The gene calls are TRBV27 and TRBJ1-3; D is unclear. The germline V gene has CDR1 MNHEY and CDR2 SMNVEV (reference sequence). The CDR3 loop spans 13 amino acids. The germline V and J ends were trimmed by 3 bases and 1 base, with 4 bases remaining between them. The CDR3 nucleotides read TGTGCCAGCAGTTTCCTATCTGGAAACACCATATATTTT. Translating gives CASSFLSGNTIYF.

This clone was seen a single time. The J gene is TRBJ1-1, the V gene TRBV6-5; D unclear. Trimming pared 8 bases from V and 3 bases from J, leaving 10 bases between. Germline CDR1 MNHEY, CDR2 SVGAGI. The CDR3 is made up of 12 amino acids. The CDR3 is CASSLSYTEAFF. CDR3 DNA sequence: TGTGCCAGCTCGCTGAGTTACACTGAAGCTTTCTTT.

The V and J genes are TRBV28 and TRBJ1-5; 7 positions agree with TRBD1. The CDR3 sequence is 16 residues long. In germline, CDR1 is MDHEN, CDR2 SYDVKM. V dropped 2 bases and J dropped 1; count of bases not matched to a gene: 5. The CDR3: CASSLNTGASNQPQHF. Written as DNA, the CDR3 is TGTGCCAGCAGTTTAAATACAGGGGCGAGCAATCAGCCCCAGCATTTT. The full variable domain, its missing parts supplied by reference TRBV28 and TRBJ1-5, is DVKVTQSSRYLVKRTGEKVFLECVQDMDHENMFWYRQDPGLGLRLIYFSYDVKMKEKGDIPEGYSVSREKKERFSLILESASTNQTSMYLCASSLNTGASNQPQHFGDGTRLSIL.

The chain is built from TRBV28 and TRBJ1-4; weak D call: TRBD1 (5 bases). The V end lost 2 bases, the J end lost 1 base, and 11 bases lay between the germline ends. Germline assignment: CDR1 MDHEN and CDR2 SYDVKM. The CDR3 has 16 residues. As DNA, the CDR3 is TGTGCCAGCAGTTTACAGGGAACGGGAACTAATGAAAAACTGTTTTTT. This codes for CASSLQGTGTNEKLFF.

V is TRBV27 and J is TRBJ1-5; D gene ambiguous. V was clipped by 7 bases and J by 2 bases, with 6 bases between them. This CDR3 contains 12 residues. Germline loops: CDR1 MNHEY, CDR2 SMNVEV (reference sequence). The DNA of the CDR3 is TGTGCCAGCACCACAGGCAATCAGCCCCAGCATTTT. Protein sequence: CASTTGNQPQHF.

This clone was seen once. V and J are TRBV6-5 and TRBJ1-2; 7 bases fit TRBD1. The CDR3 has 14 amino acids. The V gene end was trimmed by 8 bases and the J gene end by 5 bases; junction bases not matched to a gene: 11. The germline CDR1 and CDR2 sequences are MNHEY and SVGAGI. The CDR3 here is CASPGGGRSYGYTF. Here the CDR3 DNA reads TGTGCCAGCCCAGGGGGAGGCCGGAGTTATGGCTACACCTTC.

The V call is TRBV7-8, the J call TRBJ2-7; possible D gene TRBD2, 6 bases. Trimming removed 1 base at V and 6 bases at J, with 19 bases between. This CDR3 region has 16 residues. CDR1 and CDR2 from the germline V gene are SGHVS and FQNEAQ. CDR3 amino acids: CASSLGPYKSGLEQYF. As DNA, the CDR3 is TGTGCCAGCAGCTTAGGGCCTTATAAATCGGGACTCGAGCAGTACTTC.